The clone carrying this TCR beta chain came up many times. Its antigen is not identified. TCRdb reprocessed the reads via MiXCR and lists one record per CDR3 protein. The sample carries about 680,000 distinct CDR3 sequences, approximately 24% recorded once. Looked up from germline, CDR1 is SGHDN and CDR2 is FVKESK. The CDR3 is 19 residues long. Losses at the gene ends were 0 bases for V and 0 bases for J; bases not matched to a gene: 5. The data are from a study of T cell repertoires in cytomegalovirus infection. Study summary: An indication of both CMV infection and matching HLA type came from public TCR beta signatures.

Whole-study findings and limits: HLA-C-restricted CMV clonotypes gave the most frequent clonotype in two of eight donors. Frequencies of public TCR beta families were cumulated, and this identified carriers of CMV plus the relevant HLA.

The source of this sequence is a human donor in good health (CMV status not recorded). Some clones in this sample may be carry-over from other donors' samples. The sequenced sample was CD8+ T cells from PBMCs. The chain links TRBV14 to TRBJ2-6; 10 bases match TRBD1. This chain's CDR3 is CASSQDRQGAYSGANVLTF. CDR3 nucleotide sequence: TGTGCCAGCAGCCAAGACCGACAGGGGGCTTACTCTGGGGCCAACGTCCTGACTTTC.